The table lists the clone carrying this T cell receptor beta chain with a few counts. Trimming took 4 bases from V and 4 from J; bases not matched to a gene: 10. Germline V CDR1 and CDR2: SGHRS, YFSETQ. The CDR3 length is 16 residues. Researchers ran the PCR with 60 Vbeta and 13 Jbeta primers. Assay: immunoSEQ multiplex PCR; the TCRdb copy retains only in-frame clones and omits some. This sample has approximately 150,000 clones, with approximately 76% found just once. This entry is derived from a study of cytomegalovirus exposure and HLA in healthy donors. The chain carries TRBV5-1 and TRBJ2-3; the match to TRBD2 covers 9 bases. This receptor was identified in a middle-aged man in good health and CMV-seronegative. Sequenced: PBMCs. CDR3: CASSLRTSDVPDTQYF. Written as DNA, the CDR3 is TGCGCCAGCAGCCTTCGGACTAGCGACGTTCCAGATACGCAGTATTTT.